This TCR beta chain appears in the sequencing data of a study of blood T cell repertoires in COVID-19. This clone has a single count. Using immunoSEQ multiplex PCR, the repertoire was profiled, and TCRdb retains in-frame clones only, with some absent. Of approximately 150,000 clones in the sample, 88% were seen once. This CDR3 region has 13 residues. The germline V gene encodes CDR1 MGHDK and CDR2 SYGVNS. Trimming left V 4 bases short and J 5 bases short, with 11 bases between. The TCR originated in a woman aged 55-70 years with acute or convalescent COVID-19. The chain employs TRBV25-1 and TRBJ2-5; D is ambiguous. The sample comprised peripheral blood. CDR3: CASSGRHRETQYF. DNA for the CDR3: TGTGCCAGCAGTGGGCGACACCGGGAGACCCAGTACTTC. Using reference TRBV25-1 and TRBJ2-5 for the parts outside the CDR3, the full variable domain is EADIYQTPRYLVIGTGKKITLECSQTMGHDKMYWYQQDPGMELHLIHYSYGVNSTEKGDLSSESTVSRIRTEHFPLTLESARPSHTSQYLCASSGRHRETQYFGPGTRLLVL.